The T cell receptor (beta chain) under discussion was sequenced for a study of monozygotic twins with inflammatory bowel disease. Someone took a 2.5 ml blood sample from each of the donors. The CDR3 spans 14 residues. CDR1 MDHEN and CDR2 SYDVKM come from the germline V gene. TCRdb reanalyzed the 5' RACE reads and collapses them to one entry per CDR3 protein, without DNA. In total, the table holds roughly 150,000 distinct CDR3 sequences. The specimen was blood. The rearrangement joins TRBV28 to TRBJ1-1; TCRdb's assignment of TRBD1 cannot be checked, as there is no DNA. This TCR was recovered from a human donor with ulcerative colitis or Crohn's disease, or a healthy co-twin of an affected twin (not recorded which). The CDR3 spells CASRLTGPNTEAFF.